The 16 T cell receptor beta chains reported below all come from one sample, sequenced in a study of T-cell memory formation after mild COVID-19. One entry per CDR3 protein, called by TCRdb with MiXCR from the 5' RACE reads. Found here are 450,000 to 650,000 distinct CDR3 sequences, over 20% of them singletons; the top ten hold around 13%. The sample was PBMCs or a T cell subset sorted from them (not recorded which). These receptor sequences come from an adult woman who had mild COVID-19 (a few samples of this study predate the infection). Cell type and time point are not known.

The chain joins TRBV18 to TRBJ1-5; the match to TRBD1 covers 8 bases. With V trimmed by 4 bases and J by 1 base, 9 bases remained unmatched. The CDR3 runs to 17 residues. Germline V gene sequence: CDR1 KGHSH, CDR2 LQKENI. CDR3 bases: TGTGCCAGCTCACTCGACAGGGGAAGAGCGAGCAATCAGCCCCAGCATTTT. Translation gives CASSLDRGRASNQPQHF. The full variable domain, with the rest looked up from reference TRBV18 and TRBJ1-5, is NAGVMQNPRHLVRRRGQEARLRCSPMKGHSHVYWYRQLPEEGLKFMVYLQKENIIDESGMPKERFSAEFPKEGPSILRIQQVVRGDSAAYFCASSLDRGRASNQPQHFGDGTRLSIL.

In the case of this clonotype: The junction does not match germline at one end; this may be a read error. J is TRBJ2-5 and V is TRBV5-5; 7 nucleotides match TRBD2. Germline values: CDR1 SGHKS, CDR2 YYEKEE (reference sequence). The CDR3 covers 15 residues. The CDR3 DNA follows: TGTGCCAGCAGCACCGGACTAGATCTCATAGAGAGCCAGTACTTC. Protein: CASSTGLDLIESQYF.

This clonotype has just a few counts. This chain connects TRBV14 to TRBJ2-7; maybe TRBD1 (5 bases). This CDR3 is 14 amino acids long. In germline, CDR1 is SGHDN, CDR2 FVKESK. Trimming cost V 0 bases and J 4 bases, with 10 bases left between them. The CDR3: CASSQDIGVYEQYF. The DNA for the CDR3 is TGTGCCAGCAGCCAAGATATAGGGGTATACGAGCAGTACTTC.

The chain joins TRBV3-1 to TRBJ2-2; 13 bases are shared with TRBD2. CDR3 length equals 15 residues. Germline CDR1 reads LGHDT; CDR2 reads YNNKEL (reference sequence). Trimming cost V 4 bases and J 7 bases; bases outside gene matches: 3. For the CDR3, the DNA is TGTGCCAGCAGCCGACGGACTAGCGGGAGCGGGGAGCTGTTTTTT. Amino acid sequence: CASSRRTSGSGELFF.

This clonotype was picked up many times. The J gene is TRBJ1-2, the V gene TRBV29-1; TRBD1 might be the D (6 bases). The germline V gene has CDR1 SQVTM and CDR2 ANQGSEA. This CDR3 is built from 16 residues. V lost 1 base to trimming and J lost 4 bases, with 19 bases between them. CDR3 in amino acids: CSVEAEWRGISYGYTF. The CDR3 region has the DNA TGCAGCGTTGAAGCGGAATGGAGGGGGATTAGCTATGGCTACACCTTC.

This clonotype has only a few counts. The chain is built from TRBV6-6 and TRBJ1-1, with D possibly TRBD1 on 6 matching bases. The CDR3 has 14 amino acids. V lost 6 bases to trimming and J lost 0 bases, with 11 bases between them. Germline V CDR1 and CDR2: MNHNY, SVGAGI (reference sequence). The CDR3 sequence is CASRPTGMNTEAFF. CDR3 nucleotides: TGTGCCAGCAGGCCGACAGGAATGAACACTGAAGCTTTCTTT.

The chain employs TRBV12-3 or TRBV12-4 and TRBJ2-1, with TRBD1 matching 7 bases. The V and J ends lost 4 bases and 6 bases, in that order; junction bases with no gene match: 3. The CDR3 consists of 13 residues. This CDR3 is CASSSGTVNEQFF. The DNA for the CDR3 is TGTGCCAGCAGTTCCGGGACAGTCAATGAGCAGTTCTTC.

The chain carries TRBV7-6 and TRBJ2-5; 8 nucleotides agree with TRBD2. Germline CDR1 is SGHVS and CDR2 is FNYEAQ. V gave up 5 bases and J gave up 5 bases; unmatched junction bases: 10. CDR3 size: 15 residues. The DNA of the CDR3 is TGTGCCAGCAGCGCAAGGCGGGGGGCCGTGGAGACCCAGTACTTC. Translated, it gives CASSARRGAVETQYF.

The sample holds a few counts of this clonotype. V gene TRBV5-6 combines with J gene TRBJ2-7, with D maybe TRBD1 (6 bases). With 4 bases removed from V and 5 bases from J, the gap between germline ends came to 10 bases. In germline, CDR1 is SGHDT, CDR2 YYEEEE. The CDR3 is 12 residues long. CDR3 residues: CASSQQGHEQYF. The CDR3 bases are TGTGCCAGCAGCCAACAGGGCCACGAGCAGTACTTC. The full variable domain, with the rest looked up from reference TRBV5-6 and TRBJ2-7, is DAGVTQSPTHLIKTRGQQVTLRCSPKSGHDTVSWYQQALGQGPQFIFQYYEEEERQRGNFPDRFSGHQFPNYSSELNVNALLLGDSALYLCASSQQGHEQYFGPGTRLTVT.

In its sample, this clonotype was seen a few times. The rearrangement uses TRBV29-1 and TRBJ2-7; 7 bases agree with TRBD2. The V segment lost 5 bases and the J segment 4 bases; nucleotides outside the gene matches: 8. The germline V gene encodes CDR1 SQVTM and CDR2 ANQGSEA. The CDR3 loop spans 13 amino acids. CDR3 nucleotides: TGCAGCGTTCTAGGCGGGAGCTCTTACGAGCAGTACTTC. Translated, it gives CSVLGGSSYEQYF.

The chain links TRBV6-5 to TRBJ2-1; 9 positions match TRBD1. Germline V lookup: CDR1 MNHEY, CDR2 SVGAGI. Trimming at V came to 5 bases and at J to 8 bases, leaving 7 bases not matched to a gene. The CDR3 length is 14 residues. CDR3 sequence (DNA): TGTGCCAGCAGTAAACAGGGGGCGGGTGATGAGCAGTTCTTC. This gives the protein CASSKQGAGDEQFF.

This sequence joins TRBV14 and TRBJ2-1; a possible D gene is TRBD2 (5 bases). Germline V gene data show CDR1 as SGHDN and CDR2 as FVKESK. V lost 4 bases and J 12 bases, leaving 16 bases between the germline ends. The CDR3 loop spans 13 amino acids. This CDR3 reads CASSPLTGVTQFF. DNA for the CDR3: TGTGCCAGCAGCCCCCTCACCGGGGTCACGCAGTTCTTC.

This clonotype was seen more than once but under ten times. The rearrangement links TRBV5-6 to TRBJ2-5, with a possible D match to TRBD2 (7 bases). Trimming removed 5 bases from V and 7 bases from J, with 15 bases in between. Germline CDR1 and CDR2: SGHDT and YYEEEE. The CDR3 spans 13 residues. The CDR3 here is CASSPGGRGTQYF. As DNA, the CDR3 is TGTGCCAGCAGTCCCGGGGGGCGCGGGACCCAGTACTTC. The full variable domain, with the rest looked up from reference TRBV5-6 and TRBJ2-5, is DAGVTQSPTHLIKTRGQQVTLRCSPKSGHDTVSWYQQALGQGPQFIFQYYEEEERQRGNFPDRFSGHQFPNYSSELNVNALLLGDSALYLCASSPGGRGTQYFGPGTRLLVL.

Written as DNA, the CDR3 is TGCAGTGCTAGATATAGAGTCCCAGAGACCCAGTACTTC. It encodes CSARYRVPETQYF. The chain couples TRBV20-1 to TRBJ2-5; no clear D gene. This CDR3 is built from 13 residues. Trimming stripped 2 bases from V and 4 bases from J, with 11 bases between. Germline values: CDR1 DFQATT, CDR2 SNEGSKA (reference sequence).

This clonotype was seen a handful of times. This sequence joins TRBV5-1 and TRBJ1-1, with D possibly TRBD1 on 6 matching bases. Germline lookup yields CDR1 SGHRS and CDR2 YFSETQ. The CDR3 spans 18 residues. The V end was cut by 0 bases, the J end by 5 bases, with 23 bases between. The CDR3 coding sequence is TGCGCCAGCAGCTTGGAGGGGTTCCGGGGGCCCTTATCAACTGAAGCTTTCTTT. It yields the protein CASSLEGFRGPLSTEAFF.

V is TRBV29-1 and J is TRBJ1-2, with D possibly being TRBD1 (5 bases). Trimming stripped 4 bases from V and 3 bases from J, with 15 bases between. Looked up from germline, CDR1 is SQVTM and CDR2 is ANQGSEA. This CDR3 is built from 14 residues. For the CDR3, the DNA is TGCAGCGTTGTTCCGAGGGACTCTGACTATGGCTACACCTTC. It specifies CSVVPRDSDYGYTF.